Below, one T cell receptor beta chain is given with its context. As yet, its antigen is unknown. The method was immunoSEQ multiplex PCR; TCRdb's version includes in-frame clones alone and lacks a portion of them. In the table there are about 79,000 clones, approximately 85% of which are singletons. This entry comes from a study of OX40 agonist ivuxolimab in advanced cancers. Findings and limits, study-wide: Clonal expansion among partial responders at 0.1-3.0 mg/kg ranked near the lowest. CD4+ and CD8+ T cells in blood underwent clonal expansion by week 6 at 0.1 to 3.0 mg/kg.

The V gene lost 0 bases and the J gene lost 6 bases, with 8 bases spanning the gap. CDR1 is MNHNY and CDR2 is SVGAGI in the germline V gene (reference sequence). The CDR3 extends over 13 amino acids. The TCR was taken from an adult with an advanced solid tumor such as melanoma, head and neck, liver or kidney cancer. The J gene is TRBJ1-2, the V gene TRBV6-6; D uncertain. The sequenced sample was CD4+ or CD8+ T cells sorted from blood, obtained in a trial of the OX40 agonist ivuxolimab. CDR3: CASSYSSGDGYTF. The CDR3 DNA sequence: TGTGCCAGCAGTTACTCTTCGGGAGATGGCTACACCTTC.